A single sample gave rise to the 25 T cell receptor beta chains below, sequenced in a study of blood T cell repertoires in COVID-19. Some clones are missing from TCRdb's copy, which holds only in-frame ones; the method was immunoSEQ multiplex PCR. The data show tens of thousands of clones, 85% seen once. The sample comprised peripheral blood. These receptors originate from a human donor with acute or convalescent COVID-19. The donor label of this sample is uncertain.

J is TRBJ2-2 and V is TRBV11-2; maybe TRBD2 (5 bases). The V gene lost 3 bases and the J gene lost 1 base, with 15 bases spanning the gap. Germline V lookup: CDR1 SGHAT, CDR2 FQNNGV. The CDR3 loop spans 17 amino acids. CDR3 region: CASSLGFGRGNTGELFF. CDR3 nucleotides: TGTGCCAGCAGCTTGGGTTTCGGACGGGGGAACACCGGGGAGCTGTTTTTT.

This chain joins TRBV28 and TRBJ2-3; 10 nucleotides align to TRBD1. Germline V lookup: CDR1 MDHEN, CDR2 SYDVKM. Trimming cost V 4 bases and J 2 bases; bases outside gene matches: 3. The CDR3 sequence is 15 residues long. CDR3 sequence (DNA): TGTGCCAGCAGTTCCGGGACAGGGGCCACAGATACGCAGTATTTT. Amino acid sequence: CASSSGTGATDTQYF. The full variable domain, rest sourced from reference TRBV28 and TRBJ2-3, is DVKVTQSSRYLVKRTGEKVFLECVQDMDHENMFWYRQDPGLGLRLIYFSYDVKMKEKGDIPEGYSVSREKKERFSLILESASTNQTSMYLCASSSGTGATDTQYFGPGTRLTVL.

The J gene is TRBJ1-2, the V gene TRBV27; TRBD1 might be the D (6 bases). CDR1 MNHEY and CDR2 SMNVEV come from the germline V gene (reference sequence). There are 15 residues in the CDR3. Trimming shortened V by 6 bases and J by 1 base, and 15 bases separated the two germline ends. The CDR3, as DNA: TGTGCCAGCAGGTCGGGACAAGGTCATAACTATGGCTACACCTTC. This codes for CASRSGQGHNYGYTF.

The rearrangement joins TRBV6-1 to TRBJ2-3, with 14 bases lining up with TRBD2. CDR1 and CDR2 from the germline V gene are MNHNS and SASEGT. Losses at the gene ends were 3 bases for V and 5 bases for J; bases not matched to a gene: 4. The CDR3 extends over 16 amino acids. In nucleotides, the CDR3 is TGTGCCAGCAGTGACGGACTAGCGGGGGGTAGAGATACGCAGTATTTT. As protein: CASSDGLAGGRDTQYF.

V is TRBV7-2 and J is TRBJ1-6; TRBD1 aligns across 11 bases. The CDR3 covers 14 residues. The trim removed 6 bases at V and 9 bases at J, leaving 4 bases unmatched. CDR1 is SGHTA and CDR2 is FQGNSA in the germline V gene. CDR3: CASRTGTGGSPLHF. CDR3 nucleotide sequence: TGTGCCAGCAGGACCGGGACAGGGGGTTCACCCCTCCACTTT.

The rearrangement uses TRBV4-3 and TRBJ2-1; 8 bases map to TRBD2. J gave up 9 bases and V 1 base, and 8 bases lay outside the gene matches. CDR3 length: 15 amino acids. Germline V gene lookup returns CDR1 LGHNA and CDR2 YSLEER. The CDR3 here is CASSQAGTRIAEQFF. The CDR3 bases are TGCGCCAGCAGCCAAGCTGGGACTAGAATAGCTGAGCAGTTCTTC.

The chain recombines TRBV28 with TRBJ2-4, with TRBD1 matching 10 bases. There are 14 residues in the CDR3. Germline CDR1 MDHEN, CDR2 SYDVKM. J lost 7 bases, V lost 6 bases, and 6 bases had no gene match. As DNA, the CDR3 is TGTGCCAGCAGGACCCCGGGACAGGGGAACATTCAGTACTTC. Translated: CASRTPGQGNIQYF.

This clone was counted a few times. This chain joins TRBV3-1 (or the pseudogene TRBV3-2) and TRBJ1-4; D not certain. This CDR3 is 15 amino acids long. Trimming took off 1 base at V and 4 bases at J, with 10 bases between the two ends. Germline V CDR1 and CDR2: LGHDT, YNNKEL (reference sequence). In DNA, the CDR3 is TGTGCCAGCAGCCAAGCGAAGCACAGTAATGAAAAACTGTTTTTT. Amino acids: CASSQAKHSNEKLFF.

V and J are TRBV6-4 and TRBJ2-3; unclear D gene. V was trimmed by 10 bases and J by 4 bases, leaving 15 bases between them. The germline V gene encodes CDR1 MRHNA and CDR2 SNTAGT. The CDR3 loop spans 13 amino acids. The CDR3 DNA reads as TGTGCCACCCGAAAACGGGTGGCAGATACGCAGTATTTT. Translated: CATRKRVADTQYF.

This clone was counted only a few times. The J gene is TRBJ1-1, the V gene TRBV30, with 8 bases aligning to TRBD1. Germline CDR1 is GTSNPN and CDR2 is SVGIG (reference sequence). This CDR3 contains 15 residues. J lost 3 bases, V lost 0 bases, and 6 bases had no gene match. For the CDR3, the DNA is TGTGCCTGGAGTGTACGACAGGGGAAGGACACTGAAGCTTTCTTT. Its protein product is CAWSVRQGKDTEAFF. Supplemented by reference TRBV30 and TRBJ1-1, the full variable domain reads SQTIHQWPATLVQPVGSPLSLECTVEGTSNPNLYWYRQAAGRGLQLLFYSVGIGQISSEVPQNLSASRPQDRQFILSSKKLLLSDSGFYLCAWSVRQGKDTEAFFGQGTRLTVV.

V gene TRBV7-3 combines with J gene TRBJ2-7, with 11 bases fitting TRBD1. The CDR3 spans 16 residues. The J segment lost 6 bases and the V segment lost 0 bases, leaving 7 bases of the junction unmatched. From germline, CDR1 is SGHTA and CDR2 FQGTGA. The CDR3 loop reads CASSLTPPGTGGEQYF. CDR3 sequence (DNA): TGTGCCAGCAGCTTAACGCCCCCCGGGACAGGGGGCGAGCAGTACTTC.

A few counts support this clone. J is TRBJ1-1 and V is TRBV20-1, with TRBD1 matching over 7 bases. The V gene's germline CDR1 is DFQATT and CDR2 SNEGSKA (reference sequence). This CDR3 region has 11 residues. The trim removed 6 bases at V and 10 bases at J, leaving 8 bases unmatched. The CDR3, as DNA: TGCAGTGCGCACACAGGGGACGGAGCTTTCTTT. This codes for CSAHTGDGAFF.

This clone came up once. This rearrangement joins TRBV10-1 to TRBJ2-7, with D possibly matching TRBD1 (5 bases). Trimming took off 3 bases at V and 4 bases at J, with 16 bases between the two ends. This CDR3 is 15 amino acids long. Germline V gene lookup returns CDR1 WNHNN and CDR2 SYGVQD (reference sequence). The chain's CDR3 is CASSEGDSSIYEQYF. Written as DNA, the CDR3 is TGCGCCAGCAGTGAAGGAGACAGCTCAATTTACGAGCAGTACTTC.

The chain recombines TRBV6-6 with TRBJ2-7, with a weak D call TRBD1 (6 bases). Trimming shortened V by 6 bases and J by 7 bases, and 22 bases separated the two germline ends. CDR1 is MNHNY and CDR2 is SVGAGI in the germline V gene (reference sequence). The CDR3 contains 15 residues. The chain's CDR3 is CASSPETGVSSEQYF. CDR3 sequence (DNA): TGTGCCAGCAGCCCCGAGACAGGAGTTAGTAGTGAGCAGTACTTC.

The chain links TRBV12-3 or TRBV12-4 to TRBJ2-2, with D possibly matching TRBD2 (5 bases). The CDR3 has 13 amino acids. Trimming shortened V by 5 bases and J by 6 bases, and 10 bases separated the two germline ends. CDR3 loop: CASSRDGAGELFF. In DNA form, the CDR3 reads TGTGCCAGCAGTCGAGACGGGGCCGGGGAGCTGTTTTTT.

DNA for the CDR3: TGTGCCACCAGTGATCCCCGTAGGGGTGGTGAGCAGTTCTTC. Translating it yields CATSDPRRGGEQFF. This chain joins TRBV24-1 and TRBJ2-1, with D possibly TRBD1 on 5 matching bases. The CDR3 extends over 14 amino acids. Between the trimmed V and J ends, which lost 3 bases and 9 bases, there was a span of 14 bases. Germline CDR1 KGHDR, CDR2 SFDVKD.

The chain couples TRBV15 to TRBJ2-1; possible D gene TRBD2, 5 bases. The V end was cut by 1 base, the J end by 12 bases, with 16 bases between. CDR1 and CDR2 from the germline V gene are LNHNV and YYDKDF (reference sequence). CDR3 length: 14 amino acids. DNA for the CDR3: TGTGCCACCAGCAGAGGACTCGGTGAGCGGATGCAGTTCTTC. Translation: CATSRGLGERMQFF. The whole variable domain, remainder taken from reference TRBV15 and TRBJ2-1, is DAMVIQNPRYQVTQFGKPVTLSCSQTLNHNVMYWYQQKSSQAPKLLFHYYDKDFNNEADTPDNFQSRRPNTSFCFLDIRSPGLGDTAMYLCATSRGLGERMQFFGPGTRLTVL.

The V call is TRBV11-3, the J call TRBJ2-5; 10 bases fit TRBD2. Germline loops: CDR1 SGHNT, CDR2 YENEEA. The junction had 1 base not matched to a gene; V was cut back by 1 base and J by 2 bases. The CDR3 covers 15 residues. CDR3 sequence (DNA): TGTGCCAGCAGCTTAGCACTAGCGGGACAAGAGACCCAGTACTTC. Translation: CASSLALAGQETQYF.

This clone has only a few counts. The chain uses TRBV7-8 and TRBJ1-6; TRBD1 matches at 8 bases. The CDR3 extends over 15 amino acids. The J segment lost 3 bases and the V segment lost 4 bases, leaving 2 bases of the junction unmatched. Germline V gene sequence: CDR1 SGHVS, CDR2 FQNEAQ. This CDR3 is CASSSGTGYNSPLHF. CDR3 coding DNA: TGTGCCAGCAGCTCTGGGACAGGCTATAATTCACCCCTCCACTTT.

Within the sample, this clone is medium-sized. V usage is TRBV11-2 and J usage is TRBJ1-1; D is perhaps TRBD1 (6 bases). From germline, CDR1 is SGHAT and CDR2 FQNNGV. The CDR3 runs to 15 residues. Trimming removed 5 bases at V and 6 bases at J, with 19 bases between. CDR3 coding DNA: TGTGCCAGCAGCCTCGAGGGAACAGGGTACCCTGAAGCTTTCTTT. It yields the protein CASSLEGTGYPEAFF.

The chain combines TRBV7-9 with TRBJ2-1; maybe TRBD2 (7 bases). V was pared by 2 bases and J by 7 bases, with 27 bases between. Looked up from germline, CDR1 is SEHNR and CDR2 is FQNEAQ (reference sequence). The CDR3 has 19 amino acids. Here the CDR3 reads CASSLMGGGFGGRQNEQFF. Here the CDR3 DNA reads TGTGCCAGCAGCTTAATGGGAGGGGGTTTCGGTGGGAGACAGAATGAGCAGTTCTTC.

The chain carries TRBV6-6 and TRBJ1-3; D is ambiguous. Trimming pared 0 bases from V and 0 bases from J, leaving 9 bases between. CDR1 and CDR2 (germline): MNHNY, SVGAGI (reference sequence). This CDR3 spans 16 amino acids. This chain's CDR3 is CASSYSQRHSGNTIYF. In nucleotides, the CDR3 is TGTGCCAGCAGTTACTCGCAGAGGCACTCTGGAAACACCATATATTTT.

The chain uses TRBV11-3 and TRBJ2-7, with D possibly matching TRBD2 (5 bases). This CDR3 is 12 amino acids long. The V end was cut by 2 bases, the J end by 7 bases, with 9 bases between. Per germline, CDR1 SGHNT and CDR2 YENEEA. CDR3 residues: CASSLIEREQYF. CDR3 nucleotide sequence: TGTGCCAGCAGCTTAATTGAGCGGGAGCAGTACTTC.

This clone was seen just once. This CDR3 is CASSVTEQETQYF. Here the CDR3 DNA reads TGTGCCAGCAGCGTGACAGAACAAGAGACCCAGTACTTC. The chain combines TRBV9 with TRBJ2-5, with D maybe TRBD1 (5 bases). V lost 2 bases to trimming and J lost 2 bases, with 7 bases between them. The CDR3 consists of 13 residues. Germline lookup yields CDR1 SGDLS and CDR2 YYNGEE.

The sample holds one count of this clone. The V gene is TRBV9, the J gene TRBJ2-7, with no clear D. The germline V and J ends were trimmed by 2 bases and 4 bases, with 13 bases remaining between them. CDR1 is SGDLS, CDR2 YYNGEE, per germline. The CDR3 extends over 14 amino acids. The CDR3 region has the DNA TGTGCCAGCAGCGTGTCAGGTGGAACGTACGAGCAGTACTTC. This translates into CASSVSGGTYEQYF.